This T cell receptor (beta chain) stems from a study of OX40 agonist ivuxolimab in advanced cancers. Repertoires were generated with immunoSEQ multiplex PCR, while TCRdb's copy carries only in-frame clones and drops some. The top ten hold 0.8% to 1% of the sample, which has some 95,000 clones, about 85% seen once. The sample here was CD4+ or CD8+ T cells sorted from blood, taken in a trial of the OX40 agonist ivuxolimab. This receptor was obtained from an adult with an advanced solid tumor such as melanoma, head and neck, liver or kidney cancer.

As DNA, the CDR3 is TGTGCCAGCAGCACCATAGCGGGAGCGACCGGGGAGCTGTTTTTT. As protein: CASSTIAGATGELFF. V gene TRBV11-2 combines with J gene TRBJ2-2, with 9 positions matching TRBD2. After removal of 5 bases from V and 5 bases from J, the junction contained 6 bases not matched to a gene. The CDR3 runs 15 residues. CDR1 and CDR2 from the germline V gene are SGHAT and FQNNGV.